Listed below are T cell receptor beta chains from one sample, sequenced in a study of CD8+ T cells in alopecia areata. TCRdb's table, derived via immunoSEQ multiplex PCR, lists solely in-frame clones and lacks some. This table has about 190,000 clones, 45% to 75% appearing once. Material: CD4+ T cells sorted from blood, obtained at week 4, from a patient treated with tofacitinib. These receptors were taken from a human donor with alopecia areata. Both conserved end residues are part of each CDR3. The D gene is left open where the match is weak. Not all rows give a size; the values are once, few, many and, for expanded clones, a class.

D gene: .; V gene: TRBV4-2; clone size: few; J gene: TRBJ2-7; CDR3 DNA: TGTGCCAGCAGCCAAGGACAGGATCGAAACGAGCAGTACTTC; CDR3 protein: CASSQGQDRNEQYF
D gene: .; V gene: TRBV6-5; clone size: .; J gene: TRBJ2-2; CDR3 DNA: TGTGCCAGCAGTTACTCTAGCGCCGGGGAGCTGTTTTTT; CDR3 protein: CASSYSSAGELFF
D gene: TRBD1; V gene: TRBV4-1; clone size: .; J gene: TRBJ1-4; CDR3 DNA: TGCGCCAGCAGCCCCTGGACAGGTAGTCGGGGTAATGAAAAACTGTTTTTT; CDR3 protein: CASSPWTGSRGNEKLFF
D gene: TRBD1; V gene: TRBV29-1; clone size: .; J gene: TRBJ1-5; CDR3 DNA: TGCAGCGTCGCTACAGGGGGCAACAATCAGCCCCAGCATTTT; CDR3 protein: CSVATGGNNQPQHF
D gene: .; V gene: TRBV18; clone size: .; J gene: TRBJ2-4; CDR3 DNA: TGTGCCAGCTCACCTGGGACGGACCAGTACTTC; CDR3 protein: CASSPGTDQYF
D gene: TRBD2; V gene: TRBV29-1; clone size: .; J gene: TRBJ2-3; CDR3 DNA: TGCAGCGTTCTTAGCGGGAGCACAGATACGCAGTATTTT; CDR3 protein: CSVLSGSTDTQYF
D gene: TRBD2; V gene: TRBV15; clone size: .; J gene: TRBJ2-5; CDR3 DNA: TGTGCCACCAGCAGACTGGGACTAGCGGCGGACAGAAGAGAGACCCAGTACTTC; CDR3 protein: CATSRLGLAADRRETQYF
D gene: .; V gene: TRBV30; clone size: .; J gene: TRBJ2-2; CDR3 DNA: TGTGCCTGGAGTGTTTATTCGGGGGCTCGGGACACCGGGGAGCTGTTTTTT; CDR3 protein: CAWSVYSGARDTGELFF
D gene: .; V gene: TRBV20-1; clone size: once; J gene: TRBJ2-5; CDR3 DNA: TGCAGTGCTAGTAGCGAGACCCAGTACTTC; CDR3 protein: CSASSETQYF
D gene: TRBD2; V gene: TRBV30; clone size: .; J gene: TRBJ2-2; CDR3 DNA: TGTGCCTGGAGAAGACCCGCGGGGGGTAACACCGGGGAGCTGTTTTTT; CDR3 protein: CAWRRPAGGNTGELFF
D gene: .; V gene: TRBV29-1; clone size: .; J gene: TRBJ2-2; CDR3 DNA: TGCAGCGTTATCGGTGTGCGGTCTCTGGGGAGCGGGGAGCTGTTTTTT; CDR3 protein: CSVIGVRSLGSGELFF
D gene: TRBD2; V gene: TRBV10-3; clone size: .; J gene: TRBJ2-5; CDR3 DNA: TGTGCCATCAGTCCGGGACTAGCGAGGTTCCAGTACTTC; CDR3 protein: CAISPGLARFQYF
D gene: .; V gene: TRBV7-8; clone size: .; J gene: TRBJ1-2; CDR3 DNA: TGTGCCAGCAGCACCGTCCCCGGGACAACCTATGGCTACACCTTC; CDR3 protein: CASSTVPGTTYGYTF
D gene: .; V gene: TRBV14; clone size: .; J gene: TRBJ2-6; CDR3 DNA: TGTGCCAGCAGGTACTCTGGGGCCAACGTCCTGACTTTC; CDR3 protein: CASRYSGANVLTF
D gene: .; V gene: TRBV29-1; clone size: .; J gene: TRBJ2-7; CDR3 DNA: TGCAGCGCATCGGATAGGACAGCCTACGAGCAGTACTTC; CDR3 protein: CSASDRTAYEQYF
D gene: .; V gene: TRBV29-1; clone size: .; J gene: TRBJ1-4; CDR3 DNA: TGCAGCGTTTCGGAGGGTGAAAAACTGTTTTTT; CDR3 protein: CSVSEGEKLFF
D gene: TRBD1; V gene: TRBV29-1; clone size: .; J gene: TRBJ2-3; CDR3 DNA: TGCAGCGTTCGGACAGGGGTACCTAGCACAGATACGCAGTATTTT; CDR3 protein: CSVRTGVPSTDTQYF
D gene: .; V gene: TRBV6-6; clone size: few; J gene: TRBJ2-1; CDR3 DNA: TGTGCCAGCAGTTACTCGAAATTTAGCGGTGAGCAGTTCTTC; CDR3 protein: CASSYSKFSGEQFF
D gene: .; V gene: TRBV27; clone size: .; J gene: TRBJ2-1; CDR3 DNA: TGTGCCAGCAGTCCGATTGCTGTCGATGAGCAGTTCTTC; CDR3 protein: CASSPIAVDEQFF
D gene: .; V gene: TRBV25-1; clone size: few; J gene: TRBJ2-4; CDR3 DNA: TGTGCCAGCAGTGATTCACGGGGCCGGGGGAACATTCAGTACTTC; CDR3 protein: CASSDSRGRGNIQYF
D gene: TRBD1; V gene: TRBV30; clone size: .; J gene: TRBJ1-4; CDR3 DNA: TGTGCCTGGAGTACCGGCCAGGGGGCAGTTGAAAAACTGTTTTTT; CDR3 protein: CAWSTGQGAVEKLFF
D gene: .; V gene: TRBV27; clone size: .; J gene: TRBJ2-7; CDR3 DNA: TGTGCCAGCAGTCCATTATTTAGCGCGGCCTACGAGCAGTACTTC; CDR3 protein: CASSPLFSAAYEQYF
D gene: .; V gene: TRBV30; clone size: .; J gene: TRBJ2-3; CDR3 DNA: TGTGCCTGGAGGCTGGGAGATACGCAGTATTTT; CDR3 protein: CAWRLGDTQYF
D gene: .; V gene: TRBV5-1; clone size: .; J gene: TRBJ1-5; CDR3 DNA: TGCGCCAGCAGCCCCGGTCGCAATCAGCCCCAGCATTTT; CDR3 protein: CASSPGRNQPQHF
D gene: TRBD2; V gene: TRBV9; clone size: .; J gene: TRBJ2-3; CDR3 DNA: TGTGCCAGCAGCGTAACTAGCGGGAGCCAATCCCTGTATTTT; CDR3 protein: CASSVTSGSQSLYF
D gene: TRBD2; V gene: TRBV25-1; clone size: once; J gene: TRBJ2-7; CDR3 DNA: TGTGCCAGCAGTGAATTAGGTAGCGGGATCTACGAGCAGTACTTC; CDR3 protein: CASSELGSGIYEQYF
D gene: TRBD1; V gene: TRBV6-5; clone size: few; J gene: TRBJ2-2; CDR3 DNA: TGTGCCACCACGCCGGACAGGGGACACACCGGGGAGCTGTTTTTT; CDR3 protein: CATTPDRGHTGELFF
D gene: .; V gene: TRBV9; clone size: .; J gene: TRBJ2-1; CDR3 DNA: TGTGCCAGCAGCTCAGCGTTCAATGAGCAGTTCTTC; CDR3 protein: CASSSAFNEQFF
D gene: TRBD1; V gene: TRBV29-1; clone size: .; J gene: TRBJ2-3; CDR3 DNA: TGCAGCGCTGGGACAGGTACAGATACGCAGTATTTT; CDR3 protein: CSAGTGTDTQYF
D gene: .; V gene: TRBV28; clone size: few; J gene: TRBJ1-2; CDR3 DNA: TGTGCCAGCAACCAGGGAGACTATGGCTACACCTTC; CDR3 protein: CASNQGDYGYTF
D gene: .; V gene: TRBV30; clone size: few; J gene: TRBJ2-2; CDR3 DNA: TGTGCCTGGAGCAGATCCGGGGAGCTGTTTTTT; CDR3 protein: CAWSRSGELFF
D gene: .; V gene: TRBV29-1; clone size: few; J gene: TRBJ2-7; CDR3 DNA: TGCAGCGTCGCCGGCTCCTACGAGCAGTACTTC; CDR3 protein: CSVAGSYEQYF
D gene: TRBD1; V gene: TRBV7-9; clone size: .; J gene: TRBJ1-3; CDR3 DNA: TGTGCCAGCAGCGACGGACAGGTGTTCTCTGGAAACACCATATATTTT; CDR3 protein: CASSDGQVFSGNTIYF
D gene: .; V gene: TRBV9; clone size: .; J gene: TRBJ2-7; CDR3 DNA: TGTGCCAGCAGCGTAGGGGGTCTCTCCTACGAGCAGTACTTC; CDR3 protein: CASSVGGLSYEQYF
D gene: TRBD2; V gene: TRBV30; clone size: .; J gene: TRBJ2-1; CDR3 DNA: TGTGCCTGGACCCCTAGCGGGAGGAGGGCTGAGCAGTTCTTC; CDR3 protein: CAWTPSGRRAEQFF
D gene: TRBD1; V gene: TRBV29-1; clone size: .; J gene: TRBJ2-7; CDR3 DNA: TGCAGCGTTGAAGGGCACGGGACAGGGGGCGGCGAGCAGTACTTC; CDR3 protein: CSVEGHGTGGGEQYF
D gene: .; V gene: TRBV9; clone size: few; J gene: TRBJ2-2; CDR3 DNA: TGTGCCAGCAGCGTAACAAAGGCCGGGGAGCTGTTTTTT; CDR3 protein: CASSVTKAGELFF
D gene: TRBD1; V gene: TRBV4-2; clone size: .; J gene: TRBJ2-7; CDR3 DNA: TGTGCCAGCAGCCAGTCTGACAGGGGGAGCTCCTACGAGCAGTACTTC; CDR3 protein: CASSQSDRGSSYEQYF
D gene: .; V gene: TRBV5-1; clone size: .; J gene: TRBJ2-5; CDR3 DNA: TGCGCCAGCACGTCTACTCTAGGGGCGGATACCCAGTACTTC; CDR3 protein: CASTSTLGADTQYF
D gene: .; V gene: TRBV30; clone size: .; J gene: TRBJ1-2; CDR3 DNA: TGTGCCTGGAGTTCTCAGGGGTTTGGCTATGGCTACACCTTC; CDR3 protein: CAWSSQGFGYGYTF
D gene: .; V gene: TRBV7-3; clone size: .; J gene: TRBJ1-5; CDR3 DNA: TGTGCCAGCAGCTTGACCCAAGGGCAGCCCCAGCATTTT; CDR3 protein: CASSLTQGQPQHF
D gene: .; V gene: TRBV5-1; clone size: few; J gene: TRBJ2-1; CDR3 DNA: TGCGCCAGCAGCTTTGGGGGGAACTCCTACAATGAGCAGTTCTTC; CDR3 protein: CASSFGGNSYNEQFF
D gene: .; V gene: TRBV30; clone size: few; J gene: TRBJ2-5; CDR3 DNA: TGTGCCTGCCAGGGACTGCAAGAGACCCAGTACTTC; CDR3 protein: CACQGLQETQYF
D gene: .; V gene: TRBV6-6; clone size: .; J gene: TRBJ2-3; CDR3 DNA: TGTGCCAGCACCCCAGTGGGTAGGAGCACAGATACGCAGTATTTT; CDR3 protein: CASTPVGRSTDTQYF
D gene: .; V gene: TRBV10-3; clone size: few; J gene: TRBJ2-7; CDR3 DNA: TGTGCCATCAGTAAGGACTACGAGCAGTACTTC; CDR3 protein: CAISKDYEQYF
D gene: .; V gene: TRBV7-6; clone size: .; J gene: TRBJ2-7; CDR3 DNA: TGTGCCAGCAGCTTAGAGGACAGATCCTACGAGCAGTACTTC; CDR3 protein: CASSLEDRSYEQYF
D gene: .; V gene: TRBV7-2; clone size: .; J gene: TRBJ2-3; CDR3 DNA: TGTGCCAGCAGTGGGCAGGGCCGCACAGATACGCAGTATTTT; CDR3 protein: CASSGQGRTDTQYF
D gene: TRBD1; V gene: TRBV29-1; clone size: .; J gene: TRBJ1-1; CDR3 DNA: TGCAGCGTTGGGATGACAGGGGCCACTGAAGCTTTCTTT; CDR3 protein: CSVGMTGATEAFF
D gene: .; V gene: TRBV4-1; clone size: .; J gene: TRBJ1-2; CDR3 DNA: TGCGCCAGCAGCCAAAACCCGAGGCAGGGAAATTTCTCCTACACCTTC; CDR3 protein: CASSQNPRQGNFSYTF
D gene: .; V gene: TRBV29-1; clone size: few; J gene: TRBJ2-2; CDR3 DNA: TGCAGCGTTGTCCGGGAACAGGCGAACACCGGGGAGCTGTTTTTT; CDR3 protein: CSVVREQANTGELFF